This T cell receptor (beta chain) emerged from a study of T cell responses to AZD1222 COVID-19 vaccine. This clone has only a few counts. No antigen is known for it. Findings and limits, study-wide: Clonal diversity may have been underestimated, and the donors were mostly white British, with more females than males.

Repertoires were generated with immunoSEQ multiplex PCR, while TCRdb's copy carries only in-frame clones and drops some. This sample has about 120,000 clones, with about 85% found just once. Trimming removed 3 bases from V and 7 bases from J; junction bases left unmatched: 11. The CDR3 has 15 residues. Germline assignment: CDR1 SGHNT and CDR2 YYREEE (reference sequence). The clonotype comes from an adult in good health. The input for sequencing was peripheral blood, taken on day 0 of AZD1222 vaccination. The gene calls are TRBV5-4 and TRBJ1-2; 8 bases line up with TRBD1. The CDR3 region has the DNA TGTGCCAGCAGCTCTAACACCCAGGGGGCGGGTGGCTACACCTTC. Amino acids: CASSSNTQGAGGYTF.